The 20 T cell receptor beta chains below come from one sample, sequenced in a study of circulating tumor DNA in untreated peripheral T-cell lymphoma. TCRdb's table, derived via immunoSEQ multiplex PCR, lists solely in-frame clones and lacks some. The sample yields about 8,900 clones, roughly 80% seen once. Sequenced input: tumor tissue. Receptors originate from a human donor with peripheral T-cell lymphoma.

This chain uses TRBV29-1 with TRBJ1-1; D unclear. Germline CDR1 SQVTM, CDR2 ANQGSEA. The CDR3 is 13 residues long. The V end was cut by 4 bases, the J end by 6 bases, with 15 bases between. CDR3 sequence (DNA): TGCAGCGTTGGAGGCAGCCAAGGACCTGAAGCTTTCTTT. Translation gives CSVGGSQGPEAFF.

The chain couples TRBV19 to TRBJ1-1; no clear D gene. Germline V lookup: CDR1 LNHDA, CDR2 SQIVND (reference sequence). CDR3 length: 13 amino acids. Trimming removed 8 bases at V and 1 base at J, with 11 bases between. This chain's CDR3 is CASAILENTEAFF. DNA for the CDR3: TGTGCCAGTGCGATTTTGGAGAACACTGAAGCTTTCTTT.

This clone was observed a single time. The chain is built from TRBV29-1 and TRBJ2-1, with unresolved D. Per the germline V gene, CDR1 is SQVTM and CDR2 is ANQGSEA. The V end lost 4 bases, the J end lost 3 bases, and 16 bases lay between the germline ends. This CDR3 spans 15 amino acids. The CDR3, as DNA: TGCAGCGTTGGAGCCACGGATGTTTTCTACAATGAGCAGTTCTTC. Its translation is CSVGATDVFYNEQFF.

This clone was seen a handful of times. The chain couples TRBV19 to TRBJ2-5; D is unresolved. V was cut by 3 bases and J by 5 bases, with 16 bases left in between. The CDR3 consists of 15 residues. Germline V gene lookup returns CDR1 LNHDA and CDR2 SQIVND (reference sequence). CDR3 sequence: CASSIIGSRTETQYF. Written as DNA, the CDR3 is TGTGCCAGTAGTATCATCGGGTCTCGGACGGAGACCCAGTACTTC.

The chain recombines TRBV11-3 with TRBJ2-6; D is undetermined. V lost 1 base to trimming and J lost 3 bases, with 10 bases between them. The germline gives CDR1 SGHNT, CDR2 YENEEA. This CDR3 is 16 amino acids long. The CDR3 sequence is CASSLGLGFGANVLTF. The CDR3 DNA sequence: TGTGCCAGCAGCTTAGGTCTCGGGTTTGGGGCCAACGTCCTGACTTTC.

The rearrangement uses TRBV30 and TRBJ1-1; D call uncertain. Germline values: CDR1 GTSNPN, CDR2 SVGIG (reference sequence). The CDR3 is 12 amino acids. V was clipped by 8 bases and J by 2 bases, with 12 bases between them. CDR3 region: CARQQRNTEAFF. CDR3 DNA sequence: TGTGCCCGCCAACAGAGAAACACTGAAGCTTTCTTT.

The chain couples TRBV29-1 to TRBJ1-1, with D tentatively TRBD1 (6 bases). The V end lost 7 bases, the J end lost 0 bases, and 12 bases lay between the germline ends. This CDR3 comprises 13 residues. Looked up from germline, CDR1 is SQVTM and CDR2 is ANQGSEA. DNA for the CDR3: TGCAGCGCTCCTGGACAGCTGAACACTGAAGCTTTCTTT. Protein: CSAPGQLNTEAFF. The full variable domain, in which reference TRBV29-1 and TRBJ1-1 provide the parts outside the CDR3, is SAVISQKPSRDICQRGTSLTIQCQVDSQVTMMFWYRQQPGQSLTLIATANQGSEATYESGFVIDKFPISRPNLTFSTLTVSNMSPEDSSIYLCSAPGQLNTEAFFGQGTRLTVV.

V gene TRBV30 combines with J gene TRBJ1-3; a possible D gene is TRBD1 (6 bases). V dropped 4 bases and J dropped 7 bases, with 14 bases sitting between them. The CDR3 has 13 residues. CDR1 is GTSNPN and CDR2 is SVGIG in the germline V gene (reference sequence). The CDR3 sequence is CAWTEGVWNTIYF. Written as DNA, the CDR3 is TGTGCCTGGACCGAGGGGGTGTGGAACACCATATATTTT. Using reference TRBV30 and TRBJ1-3 for the parts outside the CDR3, the full variable domain is SQTIHQWPATLVQPVGSPLSLECTVEGTSNPNLYWYRQAAGRGLQLLFYSVGIGQISSEVPQNLSASRPQDRQFILSSKKLLLSDSGFYLCAWTEGVWNTIYFGEGSWLTVV.

This chain links TRBV30 with TRBJ1-5; 7 nucleotides align to TRBD1. The CDR3 runs 15 residues. In germline, CDR1 is GTSNPN, CDR2 SVGIG (reference sequence). With 2 bases clipped from V and 7 bases from J, the junction kept 11 bases outside the gene matches. CDR3 sequence: CAWSSRGSLGQPQHF. The CDR3 DNA is TGTGCCTGGAGTAGCAGGGGGTCCCTGGGACAGCCCCAGCATTTT.

V usage is TRBV11-1 and J usage is TRBJ1-6; TRBD1 matches 7 bases. V trimming: 6 bases; J trimming: 5 bases; junction bases outside the gene matches: 7. Per the germline V gene, CDR1 is SGHAT and CDR2 is FQDESV (reference sequence). CDR3 length: 15 amino acids. In nucleotides, the CDR3 is TGTGCCAGCAGTCTAAGGGGGCAGGATAATTCACCCCTCCACTTT. Translation gives CASSLRGQDNSPLHF.

This chain joins TRBV30 and TRBJ1-5, with 8 bases aligning to TRBD1. CDR3 length: 16 amino acids. V shed 0 bases, J shed 7 bases, and the junction held 11 bases outside the gene matches. Germline-derived CDR1 and CDR2 are GTSNPN and SVGIG (reference sequence). The CDR3 sequence: CAWSVRAGGVWQPQHF. The DNA for the CDR3 is TGTGCCTGGAGTGTACGGGCAGGGGGCGTTTGGCAGCCCCAGCATTTT. Variable domain in full (rest from reference TRBV30 and TRBJ1-5): SQTIHQWPATLVQPVGSPLSLECTVEGTSNPNLYWYRQAAGRGLQLLFYSVGIGQISSEVPQNLSASRPQDRQFILSSKKLLLSDSGFYLCAWSVRAGGVWQPQHFGDGTRLSIL.

This rearrangement joins TRBV14 to TRBJ1-1, with D unclear. The V and J ends lost 2 bases and 0 bases respectively, with 4 bases between them. This CDR3 contains 13 residues. Germline V gene lookup returns CDR1 SGHDN and CDR2 FVKESK. CDR3 loop: CASSQNLNTEAFF. DNA of the CDR3: TGTGCCAGCAGCCAAAACCTGAACACTGAAGCTTTCTTT.

This clone was seen only a few times. The rearrangement joins TRBV30 to TRBJ2-3; 7 positions agree with TRBD1. V lost 4 bases and J lost 0; bases outside the gene matches: 19. The germline V gene encodes CDR1 GTSNPN and CDR2 SVGIG (reference sequence). CDR3 size: 19 residues. The CDR3 region is CAWTLTGTEFRFSTDTQYF. The CDR3 nucleotides are TGTGCCTGGACCTTAACCGGGACAGAATTTCGATTTAGCACAGATACGCAGTATTTT.

This chain links TRBV11-3 with TRBJ2-2; 9 nucleotides line up with TRBD1. The CDR3 sequence is 16 residues long. J lost 7 bases, V lost 3 bases, and 9 bases had no gene match. The V gene's germline CDR1 is SGHNT and CDR2 YENEEA. The CDR3 spells CASSFIGTGLIGELFF. CDR3 in DNA: TGTGCCAGCAGCTTTATCGGGACAGGGCTCATCGGGGAGCTGTTTTTT.

V is TRBV6-8 and J is TRBJ1-2; 8 positions agree with TRBD1. J was trimmed by 3 bases and V by 7 bases; bases with no gene match: 7. This CDR3 is 14 amino acids long. Per the germline V gene, CDR1 is MNHGY and CDR2 is SAAAGT. CDR3 sequence reads: CASTPSTGDYGYTF. The CDR3 DNA is TGTGCCAGCACCCCATCGACAGGGGACTATGGCTACACCTTC.

The chain has TRBV11-3 and TRBJ1-5; 7 positions agree with TRBD1. The CDR3 sequence is 16 residues long. V dropped 3 bases and J dropped 0; count of bases not matched to a gene: 5. CDR1 is SGHNT and CDR2 is YENEEA in the germline V gene. The CDR3 coding sequence is TGTGCCAGCAGCTTGGAGGGACAGCTTAGCAATCAGCCCCAGCATTTT. Translation gives CASSLEGQLSNQPQHF.

This clone was observed once. V gene TRBV6-8 combines with J gene TRBJ1-3; D gene unclear. The CDR3 contains 13 residues. V was cut by 0 bases and J by 4 bases, with 4 bases left in between. CDR1 is MNHGY, CDR2 SAAAGT, per germline. CDR3 in DNA: TGTGCCAGCAGTTACTCGACCGGAAACACCATATATTTT. This sequence encodes CASSYSTGNTIYF.

A few counts support this clone. V is TRBV28 and J is TRBJ1-1; tentative D call: TRBD1 (5 bases). CDR3 length equals 13 residues. With 4 bases removed from V and 0 bases from J, the gap between germline ends came to 6 bases. CDR1 and CDR2 from the germline V gene are MDHEN and SYDVKM. The CDR3 spells CASSSGLNTEAFF. The CDR3 DNA reads TGTGCCAGCAGTTCAGGGCTGAACACTGAAGCTTTCTTT. Using reference TRBV28 and TRBJ1-1 for the parts outside the CDR3, the full variable domain is DVKVTQSSRYLVKRTGEKVFLECVQDMDHENMFWYRQDPGLGLRLIYFSYDVKMKEKGDIPEGYSVSREKKERFSLILESASTNQTSMYLCASSSGLNTEAFFGQGTRLTVV.

This clone appeared once. The chain recombines TRBV23-1 with TRBJ2-5; possibly TRBD2 for D (7 bases). TRBV23-1 is marked as an open reading frame, function uncertain. The CDR3 length is 15 residues. Trimming removed 6 bases at V and 5 bases at J, with 19 bases between. The CDR3 DNA is TGCGCCAGCAGCCAAGTTGGGGGGGCCCGGGAGACCCAGTACTTC. Protein: CASSQVGGARETQYF.

The J gene is TRBJ2-1, the V gene TRBV6-8; D uncertain. Trimming cost V 10 bases and J 5 bases, with 12 bases left between them. The CDR3 has 12 amino acids. CDR1 MNHGY and CDR2 SAAAGT come from the germline V gene. CDR3 in amino acids: CAIKGTNNEQFF. DNA for the CDR3: TGTGCCATCAAGGGAACGAACAATGAGCAGTTCTTC.